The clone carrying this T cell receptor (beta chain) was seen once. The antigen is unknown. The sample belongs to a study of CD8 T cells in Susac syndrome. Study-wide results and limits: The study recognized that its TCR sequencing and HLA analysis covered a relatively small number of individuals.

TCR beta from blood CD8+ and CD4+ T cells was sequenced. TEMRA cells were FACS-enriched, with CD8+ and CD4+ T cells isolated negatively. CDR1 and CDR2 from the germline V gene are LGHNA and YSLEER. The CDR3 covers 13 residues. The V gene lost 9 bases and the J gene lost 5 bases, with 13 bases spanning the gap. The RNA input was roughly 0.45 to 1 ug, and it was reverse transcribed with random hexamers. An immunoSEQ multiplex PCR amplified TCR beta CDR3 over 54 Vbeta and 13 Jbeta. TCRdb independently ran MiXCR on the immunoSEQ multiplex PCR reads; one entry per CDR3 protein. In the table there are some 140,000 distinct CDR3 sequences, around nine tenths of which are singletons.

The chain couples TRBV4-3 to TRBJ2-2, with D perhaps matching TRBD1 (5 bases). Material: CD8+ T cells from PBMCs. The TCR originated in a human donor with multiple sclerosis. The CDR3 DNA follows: TGCGCCAGTGCTTTCGGACAAACCGGGGAGCTGTTTTTT. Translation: CASAFGQTGELFF.